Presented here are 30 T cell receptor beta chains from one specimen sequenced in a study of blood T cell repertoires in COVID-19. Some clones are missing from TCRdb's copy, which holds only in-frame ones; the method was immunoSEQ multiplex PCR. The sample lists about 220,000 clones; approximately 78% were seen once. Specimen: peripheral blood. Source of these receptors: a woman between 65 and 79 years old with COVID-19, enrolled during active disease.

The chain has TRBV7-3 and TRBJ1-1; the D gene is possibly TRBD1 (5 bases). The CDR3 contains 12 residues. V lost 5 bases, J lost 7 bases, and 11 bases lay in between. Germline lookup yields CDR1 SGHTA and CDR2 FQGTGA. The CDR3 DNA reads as TGTGCCAGCAGCCCCCAGACAGATGAAGCTTTCTTT. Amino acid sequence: CASSPQTDEAFF.

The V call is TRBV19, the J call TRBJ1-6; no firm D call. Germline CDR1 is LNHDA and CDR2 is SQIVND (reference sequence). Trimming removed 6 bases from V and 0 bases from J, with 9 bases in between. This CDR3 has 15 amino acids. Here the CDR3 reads CASSRESSYNSPLHF. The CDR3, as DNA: TGTGCCAGTAGCCGGGAGAGCTCCTATAATTCACCCCTCCACTTT.

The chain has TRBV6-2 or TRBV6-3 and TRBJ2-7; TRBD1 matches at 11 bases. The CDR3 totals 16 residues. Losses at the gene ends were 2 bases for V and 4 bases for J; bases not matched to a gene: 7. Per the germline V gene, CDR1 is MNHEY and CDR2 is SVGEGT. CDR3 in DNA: TGTGCCAGCAGTTACGACGGGACAGGGGGTTCTTACGAGCAGTACTTC. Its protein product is CASSYDGTGGSYEQYF.

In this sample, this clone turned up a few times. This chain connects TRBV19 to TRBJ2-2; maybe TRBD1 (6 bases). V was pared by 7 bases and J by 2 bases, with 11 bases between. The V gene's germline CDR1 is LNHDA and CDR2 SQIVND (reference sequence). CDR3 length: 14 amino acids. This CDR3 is CASIRTDNTGELFF. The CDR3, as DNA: TGTGCCAGTATTCGGACAGATAACACCGGGGAGCTGTTTTTT.

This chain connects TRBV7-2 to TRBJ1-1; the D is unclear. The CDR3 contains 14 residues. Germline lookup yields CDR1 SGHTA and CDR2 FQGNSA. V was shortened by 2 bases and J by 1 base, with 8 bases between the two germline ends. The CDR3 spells CASSLMPGNTEAFF. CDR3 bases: TGTGCCAGCAGCTTAATGCCAGGGAACACTGAAGCTTTCTTT.

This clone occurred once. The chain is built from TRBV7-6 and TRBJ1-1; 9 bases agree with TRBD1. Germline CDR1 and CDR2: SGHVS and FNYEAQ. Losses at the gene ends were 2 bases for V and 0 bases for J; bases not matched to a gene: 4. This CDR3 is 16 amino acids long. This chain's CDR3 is CASSLLGQGLNTEAFF. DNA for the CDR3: TGTGCCAGCAGCTTATTGGGACAGGGATTGAACACTGAAGCTTTCTTT.

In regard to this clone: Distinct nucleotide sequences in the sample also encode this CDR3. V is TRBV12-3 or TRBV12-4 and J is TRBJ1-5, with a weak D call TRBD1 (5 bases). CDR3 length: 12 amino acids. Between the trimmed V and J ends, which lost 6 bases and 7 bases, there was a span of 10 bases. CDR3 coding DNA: TGTGCCAGCAGATGGGAGGGGCAGCCCCAGCATTTT. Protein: CASRWEGQPQHF.

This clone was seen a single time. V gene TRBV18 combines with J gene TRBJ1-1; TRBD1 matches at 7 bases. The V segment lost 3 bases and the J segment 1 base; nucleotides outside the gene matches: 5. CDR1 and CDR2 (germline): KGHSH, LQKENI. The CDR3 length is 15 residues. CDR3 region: CASSPRGQKNTEAFF. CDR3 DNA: TGTGCCAGCTCACCGCGGGGACAGAAGAACACTGAAGCTTTCTTT.

CDR3 protein: CASSYSRSYGYTF. Written as DNA, the CDR3 is TGTGCCAGCAGTTACTCCCGGAGCTATGGCTACACCTTC. V gene TRBV6-5 combines with J gene TRBJ1-2; D gene uncertain. Germline V lookup: CDR1 MNHEY, CDR2 SVGAGI. This CDR3 region has 13 residues. V was clipped by 0 bases and J by 4 bases, with 6 bases between them.

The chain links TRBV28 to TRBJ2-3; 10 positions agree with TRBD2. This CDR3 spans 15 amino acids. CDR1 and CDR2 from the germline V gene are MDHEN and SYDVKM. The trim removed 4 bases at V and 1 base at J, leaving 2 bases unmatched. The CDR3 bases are TGTGCCAGCAGTTCCGGGACTAGCGGCACAGATACGCAGTATTTT. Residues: CASSSGTSGTDTQYF.

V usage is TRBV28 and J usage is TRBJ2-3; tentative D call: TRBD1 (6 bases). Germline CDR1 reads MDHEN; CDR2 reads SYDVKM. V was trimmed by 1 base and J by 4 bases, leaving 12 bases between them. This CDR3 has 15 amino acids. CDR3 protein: CASSLSGDAADTQYF. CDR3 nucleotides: TGTGCCAGCAGTTTATCAGGGGATGCGGCAGATACGCAGTATTTT.

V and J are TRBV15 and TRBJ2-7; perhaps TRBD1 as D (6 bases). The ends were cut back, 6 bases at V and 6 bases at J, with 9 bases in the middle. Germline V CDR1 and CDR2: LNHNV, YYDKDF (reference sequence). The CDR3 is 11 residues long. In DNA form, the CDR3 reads TGTGCCACCAGTAACAGGGTCGAGCAGTACTTC. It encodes CATSNRVEQYF.

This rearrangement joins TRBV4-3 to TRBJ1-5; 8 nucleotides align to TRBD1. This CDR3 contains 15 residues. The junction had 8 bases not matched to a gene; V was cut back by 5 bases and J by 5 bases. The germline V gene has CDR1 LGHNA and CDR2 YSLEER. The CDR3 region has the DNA TGCGCCAGCAGCGCGACAGGGGCCCCTTATCAGCCCCAGCATTTT. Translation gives CASSATGAPYQPQHF.

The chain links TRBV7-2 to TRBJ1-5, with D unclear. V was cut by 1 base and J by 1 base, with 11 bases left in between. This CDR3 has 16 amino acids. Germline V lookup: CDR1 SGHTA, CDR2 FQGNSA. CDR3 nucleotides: TGTGCCAGCAGCTTAGTACCTAGCCAGAGCAATCAGCCCCAGCATTTT. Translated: CASSLVPSQSNQPQHF.

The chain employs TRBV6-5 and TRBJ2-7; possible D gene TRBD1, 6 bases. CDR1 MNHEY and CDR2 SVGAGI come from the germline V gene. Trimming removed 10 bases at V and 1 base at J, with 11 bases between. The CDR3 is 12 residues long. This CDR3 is CATRQASYEQYF. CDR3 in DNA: TGTGCCACCCGACAGGCTTCCTACGAGCAGTACTTC.

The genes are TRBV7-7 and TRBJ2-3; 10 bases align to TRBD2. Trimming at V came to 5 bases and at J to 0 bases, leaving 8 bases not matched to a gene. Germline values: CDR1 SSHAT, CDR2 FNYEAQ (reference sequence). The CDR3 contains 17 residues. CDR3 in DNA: TGTGCCAGCAGCCCCGGGACTAGCGCGCAAAGCACAGATACGCAGTATTTT. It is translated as CASSPGTSAQSTDTQYF.

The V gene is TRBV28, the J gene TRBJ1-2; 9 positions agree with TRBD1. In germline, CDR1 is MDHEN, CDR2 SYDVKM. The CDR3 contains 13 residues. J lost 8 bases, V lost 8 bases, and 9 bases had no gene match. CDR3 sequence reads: CASGLGQGIGYTF. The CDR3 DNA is TGTGCCAGCGGGCTGGGACAGGGCATAGGCTACACCTTC.

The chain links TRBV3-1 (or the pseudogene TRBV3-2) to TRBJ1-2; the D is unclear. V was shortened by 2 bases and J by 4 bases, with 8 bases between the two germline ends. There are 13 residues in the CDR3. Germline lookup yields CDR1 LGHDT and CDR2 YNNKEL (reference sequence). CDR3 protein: CASSQRGSYGYTF. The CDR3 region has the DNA TGTGCCAGCAGCCAACGGGGTTCCTATGGCTACACCTTC.

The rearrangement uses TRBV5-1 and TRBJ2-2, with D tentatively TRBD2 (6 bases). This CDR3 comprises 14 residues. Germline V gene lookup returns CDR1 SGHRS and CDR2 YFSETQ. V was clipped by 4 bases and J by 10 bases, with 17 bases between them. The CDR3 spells CASSRGDFPAELFF. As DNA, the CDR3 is TGCGCCAGCAGCAGAGGGGACTTTCCGGCGGAGCTGTTTTTT.

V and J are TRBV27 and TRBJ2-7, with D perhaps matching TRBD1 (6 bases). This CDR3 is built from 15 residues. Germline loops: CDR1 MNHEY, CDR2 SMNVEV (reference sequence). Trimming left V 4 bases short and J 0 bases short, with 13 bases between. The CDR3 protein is CASSWNRVSSYEQYF. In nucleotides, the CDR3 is TGTGCCAGCAGTTGGAACAGGGTTAGCTCCTACGAGCAGTACTTC.

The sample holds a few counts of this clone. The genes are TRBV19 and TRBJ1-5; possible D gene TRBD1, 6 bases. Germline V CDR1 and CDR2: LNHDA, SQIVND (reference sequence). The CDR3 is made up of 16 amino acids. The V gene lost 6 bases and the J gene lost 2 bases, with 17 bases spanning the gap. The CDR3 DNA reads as TGTGCCAGTAGAAATAACAGGGAGAGTCGCAATCAGCCCCAGCATTTT. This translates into CASRNNRESRNQPQHF.

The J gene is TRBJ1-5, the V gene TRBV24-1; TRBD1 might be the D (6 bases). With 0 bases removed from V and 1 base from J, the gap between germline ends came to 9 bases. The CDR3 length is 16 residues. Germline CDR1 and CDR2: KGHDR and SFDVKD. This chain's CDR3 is CATSDLAGESNQPQHF. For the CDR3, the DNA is TGTGCCACCAGTGATTTGGCAGGGGAAAGCAATCAGCCCCAGCATTTT.

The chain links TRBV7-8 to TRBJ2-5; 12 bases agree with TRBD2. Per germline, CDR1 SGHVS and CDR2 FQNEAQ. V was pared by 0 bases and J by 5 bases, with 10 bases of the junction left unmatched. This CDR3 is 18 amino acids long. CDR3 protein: CASSLALTSGSLWETQYF. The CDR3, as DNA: TGTGCCAGCAGCTTAGCCCTGACTAGCGGGAGTCTTTGGGAGACCCAGTACTTC.

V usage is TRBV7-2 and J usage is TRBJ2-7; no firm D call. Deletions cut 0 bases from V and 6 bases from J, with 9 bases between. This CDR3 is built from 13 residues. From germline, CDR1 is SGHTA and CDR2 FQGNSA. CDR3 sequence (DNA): TGTGCCAGCAGCTTAGCGGCGGTGGCCGAGCAGTACTTC. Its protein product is CASSLAAVAEQYF.

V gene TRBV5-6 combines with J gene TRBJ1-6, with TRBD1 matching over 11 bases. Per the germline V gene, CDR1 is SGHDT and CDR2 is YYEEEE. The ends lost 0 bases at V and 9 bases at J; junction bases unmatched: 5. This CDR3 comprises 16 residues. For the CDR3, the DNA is TGTGCCAGCAGCTTGGCCGGGACAGGGGGTAGTTCACCCCTCCACTTT. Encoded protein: CASSLAGTGGSSPLHF.

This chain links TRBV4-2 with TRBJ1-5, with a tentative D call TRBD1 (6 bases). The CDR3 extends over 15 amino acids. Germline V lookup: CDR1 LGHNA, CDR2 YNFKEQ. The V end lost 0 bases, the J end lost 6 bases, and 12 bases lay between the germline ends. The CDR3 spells CASSQDGGASQPQHF. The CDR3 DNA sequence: TGTGCCAGCAGCCAAGATGGGGGCGCGAGTCAGCCCCAGCATTTT.

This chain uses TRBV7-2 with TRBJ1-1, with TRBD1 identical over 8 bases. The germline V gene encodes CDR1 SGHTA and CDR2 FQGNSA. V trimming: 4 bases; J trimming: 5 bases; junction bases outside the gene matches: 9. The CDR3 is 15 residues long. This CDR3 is CASSSGTGRKTEAFF. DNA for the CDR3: TGTGCCAGCAGCTCTGGGACAGGAAGAAAGACTGAAGCTTTCTTT.

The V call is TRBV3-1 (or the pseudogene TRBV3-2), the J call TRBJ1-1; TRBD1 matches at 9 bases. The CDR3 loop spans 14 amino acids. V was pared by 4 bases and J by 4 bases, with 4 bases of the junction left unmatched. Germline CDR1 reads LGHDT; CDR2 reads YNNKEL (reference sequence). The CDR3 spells CASSPRDRVTEAFF. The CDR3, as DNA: TGTGCCAGCAGCCCCCGGGACAGGGTCACTGAAGCTTTCTTT.

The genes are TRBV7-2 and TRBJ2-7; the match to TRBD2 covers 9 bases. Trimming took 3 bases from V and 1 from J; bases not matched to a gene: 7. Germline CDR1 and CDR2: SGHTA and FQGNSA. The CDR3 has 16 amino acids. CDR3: CASSLESTSGSYEQYF. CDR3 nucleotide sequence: TGTGCCAGCAGCTTGGAGTCGACTAGCGGATCCTACGAGCAGTACTTC.

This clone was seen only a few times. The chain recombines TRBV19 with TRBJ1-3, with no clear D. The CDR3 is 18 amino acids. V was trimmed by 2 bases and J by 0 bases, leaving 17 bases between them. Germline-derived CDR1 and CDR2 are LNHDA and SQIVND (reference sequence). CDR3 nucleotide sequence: TGTGCCAGTAGTATACCCTTACGGGAACCAATCTCTGGAAACACCATATATTTT. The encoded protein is CASSIPLREPISGNTIYF.